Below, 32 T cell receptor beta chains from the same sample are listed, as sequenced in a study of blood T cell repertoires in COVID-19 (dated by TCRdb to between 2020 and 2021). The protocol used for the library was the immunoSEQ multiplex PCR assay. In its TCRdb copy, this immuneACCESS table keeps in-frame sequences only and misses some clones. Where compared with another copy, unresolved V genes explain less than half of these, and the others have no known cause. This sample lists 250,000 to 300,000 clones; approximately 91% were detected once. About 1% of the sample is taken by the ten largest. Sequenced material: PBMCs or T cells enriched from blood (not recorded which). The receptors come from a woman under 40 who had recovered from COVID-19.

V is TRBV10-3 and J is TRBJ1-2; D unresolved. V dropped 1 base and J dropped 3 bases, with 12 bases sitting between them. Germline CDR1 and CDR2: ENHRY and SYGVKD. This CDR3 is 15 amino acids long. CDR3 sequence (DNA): TGTGCCATCAGTGAGTATATCGGGGAGCACTATGGCTACACCTTC. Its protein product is CAISEYIGEHYGYTF.

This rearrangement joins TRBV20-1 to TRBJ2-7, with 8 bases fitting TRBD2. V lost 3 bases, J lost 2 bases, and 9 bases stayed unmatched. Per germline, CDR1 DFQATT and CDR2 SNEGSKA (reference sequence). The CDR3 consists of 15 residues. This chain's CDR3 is CSASDIAGLTYEQYF. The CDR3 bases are TGCAGTGCTAGTGATATAGCGGGGTTGACCTACGAGCAGTACTTC.

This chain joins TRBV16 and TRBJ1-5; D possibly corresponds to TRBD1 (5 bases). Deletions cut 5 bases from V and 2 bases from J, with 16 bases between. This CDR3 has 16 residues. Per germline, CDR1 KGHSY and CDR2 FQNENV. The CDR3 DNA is TGTGCCAGCAGCGCCCGATATGGGGGGGGCAATCAGCCCCAGCATTTT. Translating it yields CASSARYGGGNQPQHF.

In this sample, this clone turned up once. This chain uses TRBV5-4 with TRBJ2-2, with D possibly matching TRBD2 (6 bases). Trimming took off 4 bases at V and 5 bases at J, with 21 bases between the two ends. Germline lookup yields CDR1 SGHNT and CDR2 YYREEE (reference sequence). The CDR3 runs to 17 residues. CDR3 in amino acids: CASSARPSRGGTGELFF. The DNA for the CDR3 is TGTGCCAGCAGCGCTCGACCCAGCCGGGGAGGTACCGGGGAGCTGTTTTTT.

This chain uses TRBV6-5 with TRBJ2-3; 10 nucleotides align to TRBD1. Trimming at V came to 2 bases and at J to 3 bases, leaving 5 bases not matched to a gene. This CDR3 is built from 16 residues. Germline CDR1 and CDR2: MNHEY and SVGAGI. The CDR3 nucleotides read TGTGCCAGCAGTTACGACCGGGACAGGGGAACAGATACGCAGTATTTT. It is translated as CASSYDRDRGTDTQYF.

This CDR3 reads CASSLEDRGLRKDNEQFF. The CDR3 DNA reads as TGTGCCAGCAGCTTAGAGGACAGGGGGCTAAGGAAAGACAATGAGCAGTTCTTC. This chain connects TRBV7-2 to TRBJ2-1; 11 positions match TRBD1. The germline gives CDR1 SGHTA, CDR2 FQGNSA. The CDR3 loop spans 18 amino acids. The V and J ends lost 1 base and 5 bases, in that order; junction bases with no gene match: 10. Together with reference TRBV7-2 and TRBJ2-1, the CDR3 gives the full variable domain: GAGVSQSPSNKVTEKGKDVELRCDPISGHTALYWYRQSLGQGLEFLIYFQGNSAPDKSGLPSDRFSAERTGGSVSTLTIQRTQQEDSAVYLCASSLEDRGLRKDNEQFFGPGTRLTVL.

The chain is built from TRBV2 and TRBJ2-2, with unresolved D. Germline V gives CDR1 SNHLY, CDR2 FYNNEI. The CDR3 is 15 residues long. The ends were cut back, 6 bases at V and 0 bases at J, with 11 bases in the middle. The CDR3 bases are TGTGCCAGCAGCAAAGACTCGCCGAACACCGGGGAGCTGTTTTTT. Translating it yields CASSKDSPNTGELFF.

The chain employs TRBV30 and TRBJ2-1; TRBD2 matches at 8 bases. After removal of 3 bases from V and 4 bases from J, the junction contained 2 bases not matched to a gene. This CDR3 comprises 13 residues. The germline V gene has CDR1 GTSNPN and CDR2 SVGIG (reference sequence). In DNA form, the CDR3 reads TGTGCCTGGAGCGGGGGGGGTTACAATGAGCAGTTCTTC. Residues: CAWSGGGYNEQFF.

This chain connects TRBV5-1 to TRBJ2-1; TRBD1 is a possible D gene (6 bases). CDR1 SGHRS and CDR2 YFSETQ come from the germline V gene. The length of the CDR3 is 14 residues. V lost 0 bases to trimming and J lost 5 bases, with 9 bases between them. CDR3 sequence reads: CASSLGTEHNEQFF. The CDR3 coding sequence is TGCGCCAGCAGCTTGGGGACAGAGCACAATGAGCAGTTCTTC.

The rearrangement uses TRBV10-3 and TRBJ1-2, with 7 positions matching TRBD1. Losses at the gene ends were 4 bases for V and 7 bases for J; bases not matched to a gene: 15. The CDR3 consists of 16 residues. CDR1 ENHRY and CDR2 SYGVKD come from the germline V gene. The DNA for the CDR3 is TGTGCCATCAGTGGCGTAATTGACAGGGTAGGCCTTGGCTACACCTTC. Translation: CAISGVIDRVGLGYTF.

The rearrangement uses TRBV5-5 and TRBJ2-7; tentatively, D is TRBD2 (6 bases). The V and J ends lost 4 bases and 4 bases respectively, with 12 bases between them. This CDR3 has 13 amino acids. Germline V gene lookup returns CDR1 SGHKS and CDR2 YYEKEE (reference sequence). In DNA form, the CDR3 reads TGTGCCAGCAGCGGGGGGACCACTTACGAGCAGTACTTC. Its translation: CASSGGTTYEQYF. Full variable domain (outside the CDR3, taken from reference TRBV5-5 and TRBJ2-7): DAGVTQSPTHLIKTRGQQVTLRCSPISGHKSVSWYQQVLGQGPQFIFQYYEKEERGRGNFPDRFSARQFPNYSSELNVNALLLGDSALYLCASSGGTTYEQYFGPGTRLTVT.

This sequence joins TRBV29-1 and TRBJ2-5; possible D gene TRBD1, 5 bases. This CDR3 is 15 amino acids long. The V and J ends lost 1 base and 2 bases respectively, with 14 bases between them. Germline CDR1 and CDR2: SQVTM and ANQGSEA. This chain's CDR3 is CSVEGIGQGQETQYF. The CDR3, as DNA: TGCAGCGTTGAAGGTATAGGTCAGGGTCAAGAGACCCAGTACTTC.

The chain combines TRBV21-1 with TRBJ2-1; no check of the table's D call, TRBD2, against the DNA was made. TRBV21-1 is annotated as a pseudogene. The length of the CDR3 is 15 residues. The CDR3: CASRPLCGTYNEQFF. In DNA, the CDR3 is TGTGCCAGCAGACCCTTGTGCGGAACATACAATGAGCAGTTCTTC.

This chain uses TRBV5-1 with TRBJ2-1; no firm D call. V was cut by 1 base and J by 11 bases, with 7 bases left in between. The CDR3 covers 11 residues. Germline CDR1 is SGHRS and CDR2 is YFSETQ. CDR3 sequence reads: CASSLSQKQFF. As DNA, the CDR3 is TGCGCCAGCAGCTTGTCTCAGAAGCAGTTCTTC. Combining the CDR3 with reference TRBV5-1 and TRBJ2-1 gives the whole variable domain KAGVTQTPRYLIKTRGQQVTLSCSPISGHRSVSWYQQTPGQGLQFLFEYFSETQRNKGNFPGRFSGRQFSNSRSEMNVSTLELGDSALYLCASSLSQKQFFGPGTRLTVL.

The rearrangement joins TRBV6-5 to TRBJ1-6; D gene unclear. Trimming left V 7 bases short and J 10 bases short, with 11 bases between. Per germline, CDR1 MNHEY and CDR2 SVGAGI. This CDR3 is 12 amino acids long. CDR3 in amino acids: CASIGVWSPLHF. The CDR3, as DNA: TGTGCCAGCATCGGGGTGTGGTCACCCCTCCACTTT.

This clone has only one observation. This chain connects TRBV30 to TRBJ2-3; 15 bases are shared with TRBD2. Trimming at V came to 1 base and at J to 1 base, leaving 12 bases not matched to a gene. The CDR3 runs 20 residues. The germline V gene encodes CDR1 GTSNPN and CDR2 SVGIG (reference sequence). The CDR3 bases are TGTGCCTGGAGTGCGATCGGACTAGCGGGAGGGCGCGGGGGCACAGATACGCAGTATTTT. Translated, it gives CAWSAIGLAGGRGGTDTQYF. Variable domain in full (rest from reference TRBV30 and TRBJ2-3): SQTIHQWPATLVQPVGSPLSLECTVEGTSNPNLYWYRQAAGRGLQLLFYSVGIGQISSEVPQNLSASRPQDRQFILSSKKLLLSDSGFYLCAWSAIGLAGGRGGTDTQYFGPGTRLTVL.

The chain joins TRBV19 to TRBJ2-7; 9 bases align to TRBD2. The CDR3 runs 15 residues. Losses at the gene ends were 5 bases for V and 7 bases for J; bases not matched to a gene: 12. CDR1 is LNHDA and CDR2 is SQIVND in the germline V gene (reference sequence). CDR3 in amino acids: CASSPERGDRREQYF. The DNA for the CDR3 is TGTGCCAGTAGTCCTGAGCGGGGGGACCGTCGGGAGCAGTACTTC.

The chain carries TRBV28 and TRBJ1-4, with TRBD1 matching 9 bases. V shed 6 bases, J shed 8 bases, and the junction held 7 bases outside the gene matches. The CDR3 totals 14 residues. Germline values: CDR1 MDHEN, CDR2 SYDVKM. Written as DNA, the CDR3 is TGTGCCAGCAGATCCGACAGGGGGATAGAAAAACTGTTTTTT. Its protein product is CASRSDRGIEKLFF.

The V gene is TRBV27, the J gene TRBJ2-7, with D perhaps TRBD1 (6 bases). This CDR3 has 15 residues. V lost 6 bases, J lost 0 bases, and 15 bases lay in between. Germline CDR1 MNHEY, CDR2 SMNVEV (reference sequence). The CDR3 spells CASSRPGQHSYEQYF. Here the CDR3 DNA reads TGTGCCAGCAGCCGCCCGGGACAACACTCCTACGAGCAGTACTTC.

The CDR3 is CASRTYSNQPQHF. The CDR3 DNA follows: TGTGCCAGCAGAACTTATAGCAATCAGCCCCAGCATTTT. The J gene is TRBJ1-5, the V gene TRBV27; no definite D call. V was cut by 6 bases and J by 0 bases, with 6 bases left in between. The CDR3 is 13 amino acids. The germline V gene has CDR1 MNHEY and CDR2 SMNVEV (reference sequence).

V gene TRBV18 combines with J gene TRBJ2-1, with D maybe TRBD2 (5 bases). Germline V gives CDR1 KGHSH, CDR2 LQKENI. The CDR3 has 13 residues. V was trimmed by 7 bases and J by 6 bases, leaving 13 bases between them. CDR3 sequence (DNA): TGTGCCAGCTGCTTCCTAGCTACCAATGAGCAGTTCTTC. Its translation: CASCFLATNEQFF.

The DNA of the CDR3 is TGTGCCAGCTCACCCACTTCGGGATACGAGCAGTACTTC. This gives the protein CASSPTSGYEQYF. The V call is TRBV18, the J call TRBJ2-7; a weak D match, TRBD2 (5 bases). V was cut by 3 bases and J by 4 bases, with 10 bases left in between. Germline V gives CDR1 KGHSH, CDR2 LQKENI. This CDR3 is 13 amino acids long.

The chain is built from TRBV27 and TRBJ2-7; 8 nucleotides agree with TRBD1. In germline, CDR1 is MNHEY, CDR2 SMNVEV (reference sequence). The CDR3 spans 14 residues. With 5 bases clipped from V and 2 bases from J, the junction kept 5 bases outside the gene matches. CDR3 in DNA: TGTGCCAGCAGTGCCTTGGGACAGGCCTACGAGCAGTACTTC. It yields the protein CASSALGQAYEQYF.

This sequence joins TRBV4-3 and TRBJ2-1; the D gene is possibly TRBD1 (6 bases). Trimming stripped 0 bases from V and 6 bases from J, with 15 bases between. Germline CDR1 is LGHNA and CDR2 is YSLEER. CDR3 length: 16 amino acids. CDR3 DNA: TGCGCCAGCAGCCAAGATGTACAGCGAGGGGGCAATGAGCAGTTCTTC. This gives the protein CASSQDVQRGGNEQFF.

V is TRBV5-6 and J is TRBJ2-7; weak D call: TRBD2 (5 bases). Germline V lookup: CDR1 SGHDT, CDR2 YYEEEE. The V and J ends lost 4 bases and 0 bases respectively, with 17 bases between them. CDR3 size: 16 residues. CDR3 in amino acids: CASSQTKRGYSYEQYF. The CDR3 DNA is TGTGCCAGCAGCCAGACTAAACGGGGATACTCCTACGAGCAGTACTTC.

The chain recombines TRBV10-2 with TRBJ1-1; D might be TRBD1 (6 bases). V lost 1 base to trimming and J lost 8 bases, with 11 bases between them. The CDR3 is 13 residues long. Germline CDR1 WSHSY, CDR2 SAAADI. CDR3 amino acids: CASSEWGQGEAFF. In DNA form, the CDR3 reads TGCGCCAGCAGTGAGTGGGGGCAGGGCGAAGCTTTCTTT.

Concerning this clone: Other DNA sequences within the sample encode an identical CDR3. The CDR3 sequence: CASSLSAGMNYGYTF. For the CDR3, the DNA is TGTGCCAGCAGTTTAAGCGCAGGGATGAACTATGGCTACACCTTC. The V call is TRBV27, the J call TRBJ1-2; perhaps TRBD1 as D (5 bases). Germline V gives CDR1 MNHEY, CDR2 SMNVEV (reference sequence). V shed 2 bases and J shed 2 bases, with 12 bases lying between them. This CDR3 contains 15 residues.

The CDR3: CASRGGRRYNEQFF. The CDR3 DNA sequence: TGTGCCAGCAGGGGAGGCAGGAGATACAATGAGCAGTTCTTC. The gene calls are TRBV2 and TRBJ2-1; D possibly corresponds to TRBD2 (6 bases). The CDR3 spans 14 residues. From germline, CDR1 is SNHLY and CDR2 FYNNEI. V was clipped by 6 bases and J by 4 bases, with 13 bases between them.

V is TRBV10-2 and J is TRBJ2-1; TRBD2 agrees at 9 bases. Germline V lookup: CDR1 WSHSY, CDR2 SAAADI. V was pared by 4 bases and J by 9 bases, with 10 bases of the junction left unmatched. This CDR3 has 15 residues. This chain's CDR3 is CASSGTREGLREQFF. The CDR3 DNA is TGCGCCAGCAGTGGAACGCGGGAGGGCCTCCGTGAGCAGTTCTTC.

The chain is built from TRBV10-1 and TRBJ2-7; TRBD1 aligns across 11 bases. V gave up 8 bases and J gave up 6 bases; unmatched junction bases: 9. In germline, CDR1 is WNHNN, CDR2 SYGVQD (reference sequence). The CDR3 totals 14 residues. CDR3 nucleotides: TGCGCCAGCTCCTCTGGGACAGGGGGTCGCGAGCAGTACTTC. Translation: CASSSGTGGREQYF.

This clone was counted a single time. The CDR3 DNA reads TGTGCCAGCAGCTTCTCACAGGTCAGGGATGAGCAGTTCTTC. Protein product: CASSFSQVRDEQFF. The chain is built from TRBV11-3 and TRBJ2-1; possible D gene TRBD1, 5 bases. Trimming shortened V by 3 bases and J by 8 bases, and 14 bases separated the two germline ends. There are 14 residues in the CDR3. CDR1 is SGHNT, CDR2 YENEEA, per germline.

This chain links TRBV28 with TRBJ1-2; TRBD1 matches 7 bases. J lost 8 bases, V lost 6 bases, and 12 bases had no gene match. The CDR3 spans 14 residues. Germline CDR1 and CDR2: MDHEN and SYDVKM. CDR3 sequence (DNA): TGTGCCAGCAGGCGCTCGAACAGGGGCGGGGGCTACACCTTC. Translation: CASRRSNRGGGYTF.